The 25 T cell receptor beta chains below all came from one sample that was sequenced in a study of CD8+CD57+ T cells in acquired aplastic anemia. The use of genomic DNA as template underpinned the TCR beta VDJ and CDR3 profiling. MiXCR, applied by TCRdb to the reads, yields one record per CDR3 protein. This table holds tens of thousands of distinct CDR3 sequences, 40% to 55% found once. The sample was sorted CD4+, CD8+, or CD8+CD57+ T cells (not recorded which) from PBMCs. These receptors came from a human donor in good health, serving as a control.

This clonotype was detected a few times. The chain employs TRBV25-1 and TRBJ2-7; 10 bases are shared with TRBD2. CDR1 is MGHDK and CDR2 is SYGVNS in the germline V gene. The CDR3 spans 13 residues. V trimming: 4 bases; J trimming: 5 bases; junction bases outside the gene matches: 2. The CDR3 region is CASSALAGDEQYF. The CDR3 bases are TGTGCCAGCAGTGCCCTAGCGGGAGACGAGCAGTACTTC.

This chain connects TRBV12-3 or TRBV12-4 to TRBJ2-7; D is possibly TRBD2 (7 bases). CDR3 length equals 13 residues. The V and J ends lost 7 bases and 11 bases respectively, with 21 bases between them. CDR3 region: CASTPGGGTTEYF. For the CDR3, the DNA is TGTGCCAGCACGCCCGGGGGAGGGACAACGGAGTACTTC.

The chain couples TRBV10-1 to TRBJ1-5; 8 nucleotides match TRBD1. Germline V gives CDR1 WNHNN, CDR2 SYGVQD (reference sequence). This CDR3 spans 14 amino acids. J gave up 5 bases and V 7 bases, and 7 bases lay outside the gene matches. CDR3 residues: CASTNRGRDQPQHF. In DNA, the CDR3 is TGCGCCAGCACGAACAGGGGGAGAGATCAGCCCCAGCATTTT.

This clonotype was seen a few times. V usage is TRBV25-1 and J usage is TRBJ1-1, with TRBD1 matching over 9 bases. Germline CDR1 is MGHDK and CDR2 is SYGVNS. The CDR3 has 19 amino acids. V trimming: 5 bases; J trimming: 1 base; junction bases outside the gene matches: 17. Here the CDR3 reads CASSLDLPIQGATNTEAFF. The CDR3 nucleotides read TGTGCCAGCAGTTTAGACCTCCCAATACAGGGGGCTACGAACACTGAAGCTTTCTTT.

The chain is built from TRBV14 and TRBJ1-2; possibly TRBD1 for D (5 bases). This CDR3 region has 16 residues. Germline V gene data show CDR1 as SGHDN and CDR2 as FVKESK. V lost 1 base and J lost 7, with 19 bases in between. CDR3 nucleotides: TGTGCCAGCAGCCAAGTCGTGGGGACGTCACCTATTGGCTACACCTTC. Translated, it gives CASSQVVGTSPIGYTF.

The genes are TRBV12-3 or TRBV12-4 and TRBJ2-3, with D possibly TRBD2 on 6 matching bases. The V end was cut by 6 bases, the J end by 4 bases, with 23 bases between. The CDR3 totals 17 residues. CDR3 bases: TGTGCCAGCAGCCGAATCATCAGACTAGGTGGATCAGATACGCAGTATTTT. Protein product: CASSRIIRLGGSDTQYF.

The rearrangement uses TRBV27 and TRBJ2-6; the D is unclear. CDR3 length equals 18 residues. Trimming removed 3 bases at V and 0 bases at J, with 15 bases between. Germline CDR1 and CDR2: MNHEY and SMNVEV (reference sequence). The CDR3, as DNA: TGTGCCAGCAGTTTTTTCGCCCAGCCTACCTCTGGGGCCAACGTCCTGACTTTC. It encodes CASSFFAQPTSGANVLTF.

In its sample, this clonotype was seen many times. The J gene is TRBJ2-1, the V gene TRBV24-1, with 9 bases lining up with TRBD1. CDR1 and CDR2 (germline): KGHDR, SFDVKD. This CDR3 has 20 amino acids. Trimming at V came to 3 bases and at J to 7 bases, leaving 21 bases not matched to a gene. CDR3 in DNA: TGTGCCACCAGTGATGCCCCGGGACAGGGAACGGAGGTTCGTTCGAATGAGCAGTTCTTC. The encoded protein is CATSDAPGQGTEVRSNEQFF.

Many counts were recorded for this clonotype. The J gene is TRBJ2-5, the V gene TRBV7-8; a weak D match, TRBD2 (6 bases). This CDR3 region has 13 residues. Germline values: CDR1 SGHVS, CDR2 FQNEAQ. Trimming stripped 4 bases from V and 5 bases from J, with 11 bases between. The CDR3 nucleotides are TGTGCCAGCAGCTACCCAGGGAGGGAGACCCAGTACTTC. Residues: CASSYPGRETQYF.

The chain couples TRBV29-1 to TRBJ2-3, with TRBD2 matching 8 bases. V lost 2 bases, J lost 0 bases, and 4 bases stayed unmatched. This CDR3 comprises 15 residues. Per germline, CDR1 SQVTM and CDR2 ANQGSEA. In nucleotides, the CDR3 is TGCAGCGTTGAACAACTAGCGGCTAGCACAGATACGCAGTATTTT. Translated: CSVEQLAASTDTQYF.

This clonotype was observed many times. The rearrangement joins TRBV7-9 to TRBJ2-1; D not certain. V gave up 5 bases and J gave up 8 bases, with 13 bases separating them. Per the germline V gene, CDR1 is SEHNR and CDR2 is FQNEAQ (reference sequence). The CDR3 is made up of 13 amino acids. CDR3: CASSPTAGDEQFF. CDR3 DNA: TGTGCCAGCAGCCCCACCGCAGGAGATGAGCAGTTCTTC.

A few counts support this clonotype. The CDR3 reads CASKSSGLVKINEQFF. In nucleotides, the CDR3 is TGTGCCAGCAAATCATCGGGACTAGTGAAGATCAATGAGCAGTTCTTC. V and J are TRBV7-2 and TRBJ2-1, with 8 nucleotides matching TRBD2. CDR1 SGHTA and CDR2 FQGNSA come from the germline V gene. The CDR3 is made up of 16 amino acids. The ends lost 7 bases at V and 6 bases at J; junction bases unmatched: 14.

This clonotype was seen at least ten times. The chain is built from TRBV12-3 or TRBV12-4 and TRBJ1-2, with D possibly TRBD1 on 5 matching bases. The CDR3 spans 16 residues. V was clipped by 5 bases and J by 0 bases, with 16 bases between them. The CDR3 loop reads CASSRPGAEANYGYTF. In DNA form, the CDR3 reads TGTGCCAGCAGTCGGCCCGGGGCGGAGGCTAACTATGGCTACACCTTC.

This clonotype showed up many times. The chain links TRBV20-1 to TRBJ2-5, with D perhaps matching TRBD1 or TRBD2 (5 bases each). Between the trimmed V and J ends, which lost 0 bases and 1 base, there was a span of 24 bases. The CDR3 is 19 amino acids. CDR1 and CDR2 from the germline V gene are DFQATT and SNEGSKA (reference sequence). Here the CDR3 DNA reads TGCAGTGCTAGAGACCCAGCGGACCCCTCGGGGCCTGTCCAAGAGACCCAGTACTTC. Protein: CSARDPADPSGPVQETQYF.

The genes are TRBV27 and TRBJ2-1, with 7 positions matching TRBD1. V gave up 3 bases and J gave up 1 base; unmatched junction bases: 3. The CDR3 sequence is 15 residues long. The germline V gene encodes CDR1 MNHEY and CDR2 SMNVEV (reference sequence). The CDR3 DNA sequence: TGTGCCAGCAGTTTGCCGGGACAGTCCTACAATGAGCAGTTCTTC. Protein product: CASSLPGQSYNEQFF.

The sample holds many counts of this clonotype. The chain has TRBV20-1 and TRBJ1-2; a possible D gene is TRBD1 (5 bases). V was trimmed by 3 bases and J by 2 bases, leaving 7 bases between them. Germline CDR1 is DFQATT and CDR2 is SNEGSKA (reference sequence). The CDR3 extends over 12 amino acids. CDR3 region: CSARGLNYGYTF. CDR3 nucleotide sequence: TGCAGTGCTAGGGGACTAAACTATGGCTACACCTTC.

This clonotype was recorded many times. The chain recombines TRBV7-8 with TRBJ2-7, with D possibly matching TRBD2 (7 bases). CDR3 length equals 18 residues. CDR1 and CDR2 (germline): SGHVS, FQNEAQ. Deletions cut 1 base from V and 5 bases from J, with 24 bases between. The CDR3 DNA is TGTGCCAGCAGCTTAGGGGCCCCGGGGGGCGCAGTGCCGAACGAGCAGTACTTC. Translation gives CASSLGAPGGAVPNEQYF.

Of note for this clonotype: A read error may explain this, as a much larger clone is one base away. The chain is built from TRBV12-3 or TRBV12-4 and TRBJ2-7, with 10 bases matching TRBD2. V dropped 5 bases and J dropped 4; count of bases not matched to a gene: 8. The CDR3 is made up of 15 amino acids. CDR3 sequence: CASSPSGSFFYEQYF. The CDR3 DNA follows: TGTGCCAGCAGTCCTAGCGGGAGCTTTTTTTACGAGCAGTACTTC.

This clonotype was counted ten times or more. The CDR3 DNA is TGTGCCATCAGTGAGCCCTATCCCGGGACAGGGGAGACAGATACGCAGTATTTT. Its translation: CAISEPYPGTGETDTQYF. The V and J genes are TRBV10-3 and TRBJ2-3; 10 nucleotides align to TRBD1. The junction had 11 bases not matched to a gene; V was cut back by 2 bases and J by 3 bases. This CDR3 region has 18 residues. Germline V gene sequence: CDR1 ENHRY, CDR2 SYGVKD.

This clonotype was recorded once. This chain connects TRBV7-9 to TRBJ1-5; no clear D gene. The CDR3 has 13 residues. Trimming left V 0 bases short and J 5 bases short, with 5 bases between. The V gene's germline CDR1 is SEHNR and CDR2 FQNEAQ (reference sequence). The CDR3 protein is CASSLAVDQPQHF. The DNA for the CDR3 is TGTGCCAGCAGCTTAGCGGTCGATCAGCCCCAGCATTTT.

CDR3 in amino acids: CASSPWSGGFYEQYF. The CDR3 DNA is TGTGCCAGCAGCCCATGGTCAGGGGGCTTCTACGAGCAGTACTTC. V gene TRBV2 combines with J gene TRBJ2-7, with 8 bases that match TRBD1. The CDR3 extends over 15 amino acids. Germline lookup yields CDR1 SNHLY and CDR2 FYNNEI. J lost 3 bases, V lost 6 bases, and 10 bases had no gene match. Full variable domain (outside the CDR3, taken from reference TRBV2 and TRBJ2-7): EPEVTQTPSHQVTQMGQEVILRCVPISNHLYFYWYRQILGQKVEFLVSFYNNEISEKSEIFDDQFSVERPDGSNFTLKIRSTKLEDSAMYFCASSPWSGGFYEQYFGPGTRLTVT.

This clonotype was counted between two and nine times. This chain links TRBV19 with TRBJ2-5, with D possibly TRBD2 on 5 matching bases. The V gene lost 3 bases and the J gene lost 3 bases, with 11 bases spanning the gap. Looked up from germline, CDR1 is LNHDA and CDR2 is SQIVND (reference sequence). CDR3 length: 14 amino acids. The CDR3 protein is CASSMRAEEETQYF. CDR3 coding DNA: TGTGCCAGTAGTATGCGGGCAGAGGAAGAGACCCAGTACTTC.

This clonotype was counted ten times or more. V and J are TRBV6-1 and TRBJ2-6; D is ambiguous. This CDR3 is 16 amino acids long. The germline CDR1 and CDR2 sequences are MNHNS and SASEGT. Trimming shortened V by 3 bases and J by 0 bases, and 9 bases separated the two germline ends. The CDR3 DNA reads as TGTGCCAGCAGTGATCACGGCAACTCTGGGGCCAACGTCCTGACTTTC. Protein sequence: CASSDHGNSGANVLTF.

This clonotype has a count of ten or more. This sequence joins TRBV7-9 and TRBJ2-1, with D hard to call. The CDR3 extends over 13 amino acids. CDR1 and CDR2 from the germline V gene are SEHNR and FQNEAQ (reference sequence). V was pared by 5 bases and J by 7 bases, with 12 bases between. The CDR3 region has the DNA TGTGCCAGCAGCCCACCGGCGGATAATGAGCAGTTCTTC. This translates into CASSPPADNEQFF.

V usage is TRBV3-1 and J usage is TRBJ2-7, with D perhaps matching TRBD1 or TRBD2 (5 bases each). Trimming pared 3 bases from V and 2 bases from J, leaving 20 bases between. The CDR3 spans 17 residues. The germline V gene has CDR1 LGHDT and CDR2 YNNKEL (reference sequence). CDR3 DNA sequence: TGTGCCAGCAGCCAGGGTCCATTTGGGACGGACCCCTACGAGCAGTACTTC. This encodes CASSQGPFGTDPYEQYF.